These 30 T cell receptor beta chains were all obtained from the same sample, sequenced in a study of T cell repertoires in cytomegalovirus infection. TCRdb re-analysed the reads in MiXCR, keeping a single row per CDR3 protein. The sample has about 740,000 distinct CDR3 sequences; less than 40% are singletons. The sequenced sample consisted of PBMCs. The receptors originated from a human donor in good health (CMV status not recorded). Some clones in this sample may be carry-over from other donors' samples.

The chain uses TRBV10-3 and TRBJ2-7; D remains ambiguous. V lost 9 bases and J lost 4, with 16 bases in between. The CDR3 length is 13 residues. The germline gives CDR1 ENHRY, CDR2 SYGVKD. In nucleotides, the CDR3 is TGTGCCATTGCTGGGCAGGAGAATTACGAGCAGTACTTC. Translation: CAIAGQENYEQYF.

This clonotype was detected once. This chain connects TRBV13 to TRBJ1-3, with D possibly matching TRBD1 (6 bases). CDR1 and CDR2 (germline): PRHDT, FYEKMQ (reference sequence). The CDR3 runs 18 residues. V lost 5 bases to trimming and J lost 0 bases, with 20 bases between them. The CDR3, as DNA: TGTGCCAGCAGCCTACCAACAGAGAGGGGGGGCTCTGGAAACACCATATATTTT. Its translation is CASSLPTERGGSGNTIYF.

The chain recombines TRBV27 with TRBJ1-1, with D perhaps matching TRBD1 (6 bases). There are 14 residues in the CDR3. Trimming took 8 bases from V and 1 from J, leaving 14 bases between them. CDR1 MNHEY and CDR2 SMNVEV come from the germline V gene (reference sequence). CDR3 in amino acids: CASRSQGWNTEAFF. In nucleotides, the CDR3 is TGTGCCAGCCGAAGTCAGGGGTGGAACACTGAAGCTTTCTTT.

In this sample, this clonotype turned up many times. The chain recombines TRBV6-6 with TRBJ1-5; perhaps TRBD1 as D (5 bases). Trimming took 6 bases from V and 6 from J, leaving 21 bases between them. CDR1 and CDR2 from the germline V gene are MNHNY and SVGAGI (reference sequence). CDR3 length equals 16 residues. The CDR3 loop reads CASSQARDSLSQPQHF. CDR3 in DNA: TGTGCCAGCAGCCAAGCCCGGGACTCCTTGAGTCAGCCCCAGCATTTT.

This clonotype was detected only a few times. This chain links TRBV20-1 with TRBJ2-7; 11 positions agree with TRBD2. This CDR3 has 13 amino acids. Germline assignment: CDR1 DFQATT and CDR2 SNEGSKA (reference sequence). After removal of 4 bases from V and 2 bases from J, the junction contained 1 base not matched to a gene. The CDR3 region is CSATTSGTYEQYF. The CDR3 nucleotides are TGCAGTGCTACGACTAGCGGGACCTACGAGCAGTACTTC.

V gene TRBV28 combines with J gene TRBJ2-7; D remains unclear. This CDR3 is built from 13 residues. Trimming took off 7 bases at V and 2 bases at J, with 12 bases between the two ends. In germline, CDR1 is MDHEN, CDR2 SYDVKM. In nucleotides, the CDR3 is TGTGCCAGCATTGATTCCCTAACCTACGAGCAGTACTTC. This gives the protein CASIDSLTYEQYF.

This CDR3 is CASSPRTGGEKAEAFF. CDR3 DNA: TGTGCCAGCAGCCCCAGGACAGGGGGCGAGAAGGCTGAAGCTTTCTTT. The chain combines TRBV7-6 with TRBJ1-1; TRBD1 matches at 11 bases. The CDR3 is 16 residues long. Germline V lookup: CDR1 SGHVS, CDR2 FNYEAQ. V lost 5 bases and J lost 6; bases outside the gene matches: 11.

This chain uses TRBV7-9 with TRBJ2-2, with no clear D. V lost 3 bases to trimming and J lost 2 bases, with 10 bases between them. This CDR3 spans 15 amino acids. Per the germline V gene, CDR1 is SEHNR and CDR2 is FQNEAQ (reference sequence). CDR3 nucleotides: TGTGCCAGCAGCTTCTTTACATCCAACACCGGGGAGCTGTTTTTT. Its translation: CASSFFTSNTGELFF.

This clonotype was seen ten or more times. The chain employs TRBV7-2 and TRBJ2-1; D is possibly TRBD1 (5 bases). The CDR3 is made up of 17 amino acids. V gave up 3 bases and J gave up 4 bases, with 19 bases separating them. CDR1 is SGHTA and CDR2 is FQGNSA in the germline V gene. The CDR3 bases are TGTGCCAGCAGCTTCATGCTTCCAGGACATCGGTACAATGAGCAGTTCTTC. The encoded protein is CASSFMLPGHRYNEQFF.

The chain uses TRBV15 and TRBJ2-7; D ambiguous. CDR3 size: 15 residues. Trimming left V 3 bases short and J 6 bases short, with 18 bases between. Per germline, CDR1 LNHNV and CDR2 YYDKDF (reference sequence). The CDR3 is CATSRELLLTSEQYF. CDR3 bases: TGTGCCACCAGCAGGGAACTACTACTTACGAGCGAGCAGTACTTC.

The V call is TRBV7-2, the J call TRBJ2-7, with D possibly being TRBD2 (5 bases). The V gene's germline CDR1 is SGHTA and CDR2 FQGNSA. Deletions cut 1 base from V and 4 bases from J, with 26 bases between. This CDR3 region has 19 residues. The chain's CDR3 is CASSLGSSERLATWYEQYF. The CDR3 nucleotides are TGTGCCAGCAGCTTAGGCTCTTCGGAGCGGCTAGCTACCTGGTACGAGCAGTACTTC.

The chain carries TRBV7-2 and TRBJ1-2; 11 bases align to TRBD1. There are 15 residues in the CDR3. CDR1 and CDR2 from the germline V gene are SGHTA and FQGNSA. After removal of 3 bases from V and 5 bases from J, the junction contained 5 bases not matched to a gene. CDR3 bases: TGTGCCAGCAGCTTCGCCGGACAGGGGGCTTATGGCTACACCTTC. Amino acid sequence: CASSFAGQGAYGYTF.

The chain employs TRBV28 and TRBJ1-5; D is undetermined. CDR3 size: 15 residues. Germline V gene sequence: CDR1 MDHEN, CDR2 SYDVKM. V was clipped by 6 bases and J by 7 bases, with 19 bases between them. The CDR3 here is CASSTPGRVRQPQHF. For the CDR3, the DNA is TGTGCCAGCAGCACCCCTGGCCGCGTCAGGCAGCCCCAGCATTTT. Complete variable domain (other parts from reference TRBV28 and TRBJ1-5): DVKVTQSSRYLVKRTGEKVFLECVQDMDHENMFWYRQDPGLGLRLIYFSYDVKMKEKGDIPEGYSVSREKKERFSLILESASTNQTSMYLCASSTPGRVRQPQHFGDGTRLSIL.

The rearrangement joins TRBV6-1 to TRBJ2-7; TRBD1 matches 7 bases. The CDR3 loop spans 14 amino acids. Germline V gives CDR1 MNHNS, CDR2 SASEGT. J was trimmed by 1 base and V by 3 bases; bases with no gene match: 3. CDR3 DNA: TGTGCCAGCAGTGAGGGCAGGGGGTCCTACGAGCAGTACTTC. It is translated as CASSEGRGSYEQYF.

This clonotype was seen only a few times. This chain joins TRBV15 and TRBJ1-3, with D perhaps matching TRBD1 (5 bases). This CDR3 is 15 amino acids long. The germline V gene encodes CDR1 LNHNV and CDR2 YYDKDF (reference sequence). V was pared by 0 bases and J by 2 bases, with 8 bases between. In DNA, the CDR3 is TGTGCCACCAGCAGAGATAGGGGTGCTGGAAACACCATATATTTT. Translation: CATSRDRGAGNTIYF.

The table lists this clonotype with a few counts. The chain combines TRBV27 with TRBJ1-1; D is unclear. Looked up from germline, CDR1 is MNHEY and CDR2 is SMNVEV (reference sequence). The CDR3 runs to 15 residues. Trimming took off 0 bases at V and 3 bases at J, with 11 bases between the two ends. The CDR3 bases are TGTGCCAGCAGTTTATCAATAAAATGGGACACTGAAGCTTTCTTT. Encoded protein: CASSLSIKWDTEAFF.

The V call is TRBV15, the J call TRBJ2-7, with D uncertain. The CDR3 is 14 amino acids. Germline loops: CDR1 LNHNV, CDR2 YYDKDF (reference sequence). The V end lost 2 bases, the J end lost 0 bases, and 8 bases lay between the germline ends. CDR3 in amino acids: CATSRIHTSYEQYF. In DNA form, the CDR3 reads TGTGCCACCAGCAGAATTCACACCTCCTACGAGCAGTACTTC.

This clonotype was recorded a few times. CDR3 sequence (DNA): TGTGCCAGCAGCTTGACAGGGATCGAAAAACTGTTTTTT. This sequence encodes CASSLTGIEKLFF. This sequence joins TRBV5-6 and TRBJ1-4; weak D call: TRBD1 (6 bases). The V gene lost 1 base and the J gene lost 8 bases, with 9 bases spanning the gap. The length of the CDR3 is 13 residues. CDR1 is SGHDT and CDR2 is YYEEEE in the germline V gene.

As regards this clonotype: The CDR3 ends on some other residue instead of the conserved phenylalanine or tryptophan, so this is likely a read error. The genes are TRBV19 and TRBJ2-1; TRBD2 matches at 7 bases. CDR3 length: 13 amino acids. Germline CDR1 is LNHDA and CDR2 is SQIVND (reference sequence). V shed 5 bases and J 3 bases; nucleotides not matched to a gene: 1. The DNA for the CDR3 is TGTGCCAGTAGTTCTAGCGGCTACAATGAGCAGTTCTTA. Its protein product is CASSSSGYNEQFL.

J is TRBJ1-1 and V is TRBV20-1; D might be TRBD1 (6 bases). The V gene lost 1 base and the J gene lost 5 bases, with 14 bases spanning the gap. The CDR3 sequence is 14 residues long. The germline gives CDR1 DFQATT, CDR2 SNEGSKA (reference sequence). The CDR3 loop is CSARGRGLGTEAFF. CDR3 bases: TGCAGTGCTAGAGGCAGGGGATTGGGGACTGAAGCTTTCTTT.

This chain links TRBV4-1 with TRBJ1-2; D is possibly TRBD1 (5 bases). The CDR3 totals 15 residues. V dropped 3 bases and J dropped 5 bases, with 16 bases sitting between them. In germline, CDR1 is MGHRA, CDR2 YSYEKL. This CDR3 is CASSHRDRDDYGYTF. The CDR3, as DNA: TGCGCCAGCAGCCATCGGGACCGAGATGATTATGGCTACACCTTC.

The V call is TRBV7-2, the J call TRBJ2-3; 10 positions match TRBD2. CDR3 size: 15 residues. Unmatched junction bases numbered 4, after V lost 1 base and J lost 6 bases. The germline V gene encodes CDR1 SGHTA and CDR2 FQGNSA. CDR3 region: CASSLELAGWDTQYF. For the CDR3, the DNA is TGTGCCAGCAGCTTAGAACTAGCGGGGTGGGATACGCAGTATTTT.

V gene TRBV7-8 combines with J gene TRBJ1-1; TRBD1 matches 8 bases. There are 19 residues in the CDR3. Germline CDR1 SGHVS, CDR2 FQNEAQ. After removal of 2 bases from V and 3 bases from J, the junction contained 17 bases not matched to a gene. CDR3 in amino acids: CASSLSVGVRGQAHTEAFF. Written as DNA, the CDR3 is TGTGCCAGCAGCTTATCGGTGGGGGTGCGGGGACAGGCGCACACTGAAGCTTTCTTT.

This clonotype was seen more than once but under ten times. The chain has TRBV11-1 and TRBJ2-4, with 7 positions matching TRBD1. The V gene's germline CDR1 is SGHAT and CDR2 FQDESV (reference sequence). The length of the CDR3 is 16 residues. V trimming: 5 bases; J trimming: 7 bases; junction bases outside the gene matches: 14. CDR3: CASSPSRAGGRNIQYF. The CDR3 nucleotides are TGTGCCAGCAGCCCTTCTCGGGCAGGGGGTCGGAACATTCAGTACTTC. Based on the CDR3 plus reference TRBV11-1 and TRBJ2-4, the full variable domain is EAEVAQSPRYKITEKSQAVAFWCDPISGHATLYWYRQILGQGPELLVQFQDESVVDDSQLPKDRFSAERLKGVDSTLKIQPAELGDSAMYLCASSPSRAGGRNIQYFGAGTRLSVL.

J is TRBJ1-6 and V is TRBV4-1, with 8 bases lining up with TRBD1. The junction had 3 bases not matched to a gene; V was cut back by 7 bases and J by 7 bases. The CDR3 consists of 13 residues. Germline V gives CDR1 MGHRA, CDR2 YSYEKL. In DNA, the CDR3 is TGCGCCAGCAAACAGGGGGGGAATTCACCCCTCCACTTT. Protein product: CASKQGGNSPLHF.

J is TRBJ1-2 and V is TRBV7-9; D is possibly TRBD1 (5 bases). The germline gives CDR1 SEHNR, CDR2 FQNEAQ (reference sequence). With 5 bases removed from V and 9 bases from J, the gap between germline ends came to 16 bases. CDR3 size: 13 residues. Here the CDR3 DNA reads TGTGCCAGCAGCGAACGGGACGGTTATTGCTACACCTTC. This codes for CASSERDGYCYTF.

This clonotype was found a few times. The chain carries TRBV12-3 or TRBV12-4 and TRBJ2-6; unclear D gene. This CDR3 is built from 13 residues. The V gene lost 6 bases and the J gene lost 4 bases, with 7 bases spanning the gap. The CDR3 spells CASSIKGANVLTF. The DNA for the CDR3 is TGTGCCAGCAGCATCAAGGGGGCCAACGTCCTGACTTTC.

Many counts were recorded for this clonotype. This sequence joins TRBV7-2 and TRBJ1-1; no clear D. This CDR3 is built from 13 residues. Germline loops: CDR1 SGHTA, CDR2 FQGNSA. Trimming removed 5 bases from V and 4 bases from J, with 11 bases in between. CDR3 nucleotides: TGTGCCAGCAGCACGCGGATTGGCACTGAAGCTTTCTTT. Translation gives CASSTRIGTEAFF.

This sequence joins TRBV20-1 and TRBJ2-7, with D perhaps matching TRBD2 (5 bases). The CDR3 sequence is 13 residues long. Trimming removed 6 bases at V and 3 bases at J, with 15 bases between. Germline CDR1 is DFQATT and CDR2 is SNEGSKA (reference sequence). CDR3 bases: TGCAGTGCCCGAAGATCGGGGAACTACGAGCAGTACTTC. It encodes CSARRSGNYEQYF.

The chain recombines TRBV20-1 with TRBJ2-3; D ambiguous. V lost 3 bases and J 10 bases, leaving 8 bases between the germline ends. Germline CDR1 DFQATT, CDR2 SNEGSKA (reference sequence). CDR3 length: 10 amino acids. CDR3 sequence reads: CSARTQAQYF. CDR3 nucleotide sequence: TGCAGTGCTAGGACCCAGGCGCAGTATTTT.